This is a list of T cell receptor beta chains from one sample in a study of blood T cell repertoires in COVID-19. TCRdb's copy holds only in-frame clones and misses some; the assay was immunoSEQ multiplex PCR. The sample shows about 500,000 clones, approximately 88% of them seen only once. The sequenced sample was peripheral blood. These TCRs come from a woman aged 50 to 60 with COVID-19, enrolled during active disease. Both conserved end residues are part of each CDR3.

v_call,j_call,cdr3_aa
TRBV9,TRBJ1-2,CASSAWTGGGYGYTF
TRBV11-2,TRBJ1-6,CASSLDRRGHRNSPLHF
TRBV4-2,TRBJ1-2,CASSPNPRVYGGYTF
TRBV7-9,TRBJ2-1,CASTQRGNSYNEQFF
TRBV6-5,TRBJ1-2,CASSYSGGNYGYTF
TRBV28,TRBJ1-1,CASSPPTGRSRAFF
TRBV11-1,TRBJ2-1,CASSPGRRGNEQFF
TRBV5-6,TRBJ1-4,CASSFSRAEELFF
TRBV21-1,TRBJ1-2,CASSPRPFNYGYTF
TRBV9,TRBJ2-7,CASSAGTGANEQYF
TRBV5-4,TRBJ2-7,CASSLGASRGAPYEQYF
TRBV14,TRBJ2-3,CASSQQGIGTDTQYF
TRBV7-3,TRBJ2-1,CASSLFGSGGQSSYNEQFF
TRBV11-2,TRBJ1-2,CASSLDQGAPRRNTF
TRBV30,TRBJ1-6,CAWRKRDSISGANSPLHF
TRBV5-1,TRBJ1-2,CASSFAGQSYGYTF
TRBV10-1,TRBJ1-1,CASRTDLNTEAFF
TRBV25-1,TRBJ1-6,CASSERQGYSPLHF
TRBV6-1,TRBJ2-7,CASSEIPGTSGFYEQYF
TRBV5-1,TRBJ2-7,CASSLAAGEITKQYF
TRBV6-5,TRBJ2-7,CASTQGPMSSYEQYF
TRBV7-9,TRBJ2-7,CASSVVAGGGDEQYF
TRBV30,TRBJ1-5,CAWNGGGNHPQHF
TRBV6-5,TRBJ2-3,CASKRGTDTQYF
TRBV29-1,TRBJ2-7,CSVVDRGREEQYF
TRBV12-5,TRBJ1-2,CASGSGGARTSYTF
TRBV30,TRBJ1-5,CAWSVQDHQPQHF
TRBV7-9,TRBJ2-7,CASSLSRGHEQYF
TRBV30,TRBJ1-5,CAWSGQMTSNQPQHF
TRBV3-1/TRBV3-2,TRBJ1-4,CASSQDSTNEKLFF
TRBV12-3/TRBV12-4,TRBJ1-5,CASSLAGAQPQHF
TRBV5-1,TRBJ2-7,CASSFLPGQGSYEQYF
TRBV7-9,TRBJ2-7,CASSWGTRTYEQYF
TRBV6-1,TRBJ2-5,CASSEVGMETQYF
TRBV19,TRBJ2-6,CASSTGTGTPGANVLTF
TRBV28,TRBJ1-1,CASSLTSGTEAFF
TRBV19,TRBJ1-4,CASSSGQFWVEKLFF
TRBV5-1,TRBJ2-7,CASSSFDPTSEAYEQYF
TRBV7-8,TRBJ1-2,CASSWGGRTYGYTF
TRBV30,TRBJ2-7,CAWSARGGQTYEQYF
TRBV6-1,TRBJ2-7,CASSEDWTLTYEQYF
TRBV21-1,TRBJ2-7,CASSKAPGGEQYF
TRBV5-8,TRBJ2-3,CASSLSGGAGDTQYF
TRBV29-1,TRBJ2-7,CSVDPTAGGEQYF
TRBV20-1,TRBJ1-2,CSAPVGGYTF
TRBV7-3,TRBJ2-3,CASSLPSGGTDTQYF
TRBV24-1,TRBJ1-5,CATQGNNQPQHF
TRBV6-6,TRBJ1-5,CASRPGVLVQPQHF
TRBV19,TRBJ2-5,CASSAGTGETQYF
TRBV2,TRBJ1-5,CASRGGARVSNQPQHF
TRBV6-5,TRBJ1-2,CASTYRPGQGYGYTF